This section outlines one TCR beta chain sequence together with its context. Its antigen remains unidentified. TCRdb's copy holds only in-frame clones and misses some; the assay was immunoSEQ multiplex PCR. The sample has approximately 41,000 clones; 75% to 90% are singletons. Germline lookup yields CDR1 MNHEY and CDR2 SMNVEV (reference sequence). V was trimmed by 6 bases and J by 0 bases, leaving 9 bases between them. The CDR3 covers 14 residues. This specimen belongs to a study of a mutant IDH1 vaccine in newly diagnosed glioma. Turning to the study itself: The sex distribution of treated patients was 62.5% male and roughly 40% female, with a mean age of around 40 years. Earlier care involved radiotherapy, temozolomide, or both, and the majority received both.

Study-level findings and limits: The authors found pseudoprogression apparently unrelated to changes in top peripheral T cell clonotypes.

The time point here: week 35, safety follow-up. Doses consisted of 300 ug of mutant IDH1 20-mer peptide each, paired with topical imiquimod. Sequencing was performed on PBMCs, taken from a glioma patient whose treatment included an IDH1 peptide vaccine. The source of this sequence is a man aged 35-49 years with glioma. The rearrangement uses TRBV27 and TRBJ2-1; maybe TRBD2 (6 bases). CDR3 nucleotide sequence: TGTGCCAGCAGAAGGGACTTCTCCTACAATGAGCAGTTCTTC. Amino acids: CASRRDFSYNEQFF.